This T cell receptor (beta chain) was captured in a study of graft-versus-host responses after intestinal transplantation. Turning to the study itself: Every one of the recipients received anti-thymocyte globulin induction and afterwards took tacrolimus and steroids for three to four years.

Germline CDR1 reads LNHNV; CDR2 reads YYDKDF (reference sequence). V lost 0 bases to trimming and J lost 9 bases; unmatched junction nucleotides: 8. The CDR3 covers 15 residues. The repertoire was sequenced with immunoSEQ multiplex PCR; TCRdb's copy has only in-frame clones and lacks some. The sample yields about 14,000 clones, roughly 29% seen once. The receptor was isolated from a human patient who received an intestinal transplant. The sample consisted of alloreactive CD4+ T cells from a mixed lymphocyte reaction culture, taken before intestinal transplant. Regarding subset: CFSE-low proliferating T cells sorted from approximately 6-day pre-transplant mixed lymphocyte reaction (GvH or HvG direction). V usage is TRBV15 and J usage is TRBJ2-1; 7 nucleotides align to TRBD2. CDR3 sequence reads: CATSRELARGGEQFF. The CDR3 region has the DNA TGTGCCACCAGCAGAGAACTAGCGAGGGGCGGTGAGCAGTTCTTC.